The present TCR beta chain was sequenced within a study of shared clonotypes between healthy human individuals. Study overall: The people who gave samples were a couple of women and a few men aged 18 to 49.

The donors were adults (healthy and HIV-negative) with no recent acute infections or vaccinations. Naive CD45RA+ and memory CD45RA-negative subsets were split from CD4+ cells. Germline CDR1 MDHEN, CDR2 SYDVKM. The CDR3 loop spans 12 amino acids. Using immunoSEQ multiplex PCR, the repertoire was profiled, and TCRdb retains in-frame clones only, with some absent. The profile shows roughly 2,300,000 clones, 85% to 95% of them singletons. This sequence joins TRBV28 and TRBJ2-7, with 7 positions matching TRBD1. The sequenced sample consisted of naive CD4+ T cells from PBMCs. Subset noted: CD45RA+ positively selected. The receptor was isolated from a man younger than 35 in good health. Some clones in this sample may be carry-over from other donors' samples. The CDR3 coding sequence is TGTGTTATACAGGGGAGCTCCTACGAGCAGTACTTC. Translated, it gives CVIQGSSYEQYF. The full variable domain, with the rest looked up from reference TRBV28 and TRBJ2-7, is DVKVTQSSRYLVKRTGEKVFLECVQDMDHENMFWYRQDPGLGLRLIYFSYDVKMKEKGDIPEGYSVSREKKERFSLILESASTNQTSMYLCVIQGSSYEQYFGPGTRLTVT.